Sequencing of this T cell receptor (beta chain) was carried out in a study of T cell repertoires in cytomegalovirus infection. At the level of the study: Both CMV infection and a matching HLA type were indicated by public TCR beta signatures. Study findings and constraints: Dominating the ex vivo response were TCR beta clonotypes that were CMV-specific and HLA-C-restricted. Cumulative public TCR beta family frequency identified CMV carriers with the relevant HLA.

Comments on this clonotype: What it recognizes is unknown.

TCRdb fed the reads into MiXCR, producing one record per CDR3 protein. The sample carries approximately 190,000 distinct CDR3 sequences, approximately 9.7% recorded once. The sequence was collected from a human donor in good health (CMV status not recorded). Some clones in this sample may be carry-over from other donors' samples. Input material: PBMCs.

CDR3 coding DNA: TGTGCCAGCTCACCAGCAGGACTAGCGGGGGGGAACATTCAGTACTTC. It is translated as CASSPAGLAGGNIQYF. The chain combines TRBV18 with TRBJ2-4; 15 bases match TRBD2. V dropped 2 bases and J dropped 7; count of bases not matched to a gene: 3. Germline V gene data show CDR1 as KGHSH and CDR2 as LQKENI. The CDR3 length is 16 residues. The whole variable domain, filled in from reference TRBV18 and TRBJ2-4, reads NAGVMQNPRHLVRRRGQEARLRCSPMKGHSHVYWYRQLPEEGLKFMVYLQKENIIDESGMPKERFSAEFPKEGPSILRIQQVVRGDSAAYFCASSPAGLAGGNIQYFGAGTRLSVL.